Listed below are T cell receptor beta chains from one sample, sequenced in a study of blood T cell repertoires in COVID-19. Assay: immunoSEQ multiplex PCR; the TCRdb copy retains only in-frame clones and omits some. The table shows around 150,000 clones, with approximately 86% occurring only once. Sequenced sample: peripheral blood. These receptors were obtained from a man aged 60-69 years with acute or convalescent COVID-19. CDR3s include the opening cysteine and the closing phenylalanine or tryptophan. D genes are given only for firm matches. Size tells how often a clone was seen (once, few, many) or the class of an expanded clone, and some rows leave it out.

J	size	length	D	V	CDR3	DNA
TRBJ1-6	.	15	.	TRBV7-6	CASSLVEQGHSPLHF	TGTGCCAGCAGCTTAGTGGAGCAGGGCCATTCACCCCTCCACTTT
TRBJ2-7	once	14	TRBD2	TRBV7-2	CASSFGLAAYEQYF	TGTGCCAGCAGCTTTGGACTAGCGGCCTACGAGCAGTACTTC
TRBJ1-5	.	17	.	TRBV4-1	CASSQGGAKGSNQPQHF	TGCGCCAGCAGCCAAGGTGGGGCCAAGGGGAGCAATCAGCCCCAGCATTTT
TRBJ1-2	.	12	.	TRBV30	CAWTHRVYGYTF	TGTGCCTGGACTCACAGGGTCTATGGCTACACCTTC
TRBJ2-4	once	15	.	TRBV5-4	CASSPGGAPKNIQYF	TGTGCCAGCAGCCCTGGGGGGGCCCCCAAAAACATTCAGTACTTC
TRBJ1-5	.	16	.	TRBV15	CATSRDATPTAEPQHF	TGTGCCACCAGCAGAGACGCGACACCCACGGCCGAGCCCCAGCATTTT
TRBJ1-2	few	13	.	TRBV5-6	CASRTGVNYGYTF	TGTGCCAGCAGGACAGGTGTTAACTATGGCTACACCTTC
TRBJ1-3	.	16	TRBD1	TRBV7-8	CASSLGYRGSGNTIYF	TGTGCCAGCAGCTTAGGGTACAGGGGCTCTGGAAACACCATATATTTT
TRBJ2-7	.	15	.	TRBV5-1	CASSLEGELPYEQYF	TGCGCCAGCAGCTTGGAGGGGGAACTTCCCTACGAGCAGTACTTC
TRBJ2-7	.	13	.	TRBV3-1/TRBV3-2	CASKGLAGYEQYF	TGTGCCAGCAAAGGACTCGCCGGCTACGAGCAGTACTTC